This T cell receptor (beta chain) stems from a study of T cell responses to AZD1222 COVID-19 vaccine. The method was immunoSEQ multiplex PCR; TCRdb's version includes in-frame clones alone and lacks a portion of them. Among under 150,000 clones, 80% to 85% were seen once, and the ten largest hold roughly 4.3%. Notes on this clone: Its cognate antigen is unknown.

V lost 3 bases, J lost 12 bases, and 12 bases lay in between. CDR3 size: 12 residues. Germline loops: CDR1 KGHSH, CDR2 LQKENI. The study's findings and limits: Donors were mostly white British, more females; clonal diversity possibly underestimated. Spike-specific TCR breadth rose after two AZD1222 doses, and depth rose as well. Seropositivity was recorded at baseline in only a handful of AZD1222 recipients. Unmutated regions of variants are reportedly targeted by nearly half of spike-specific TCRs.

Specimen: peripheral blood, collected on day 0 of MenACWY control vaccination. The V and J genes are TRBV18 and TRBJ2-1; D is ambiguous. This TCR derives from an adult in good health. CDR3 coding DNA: TGTGCCAGCTCACCCACCCCCGGGCTGCAGTTCTTC. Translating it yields CASSPTPGLQFF. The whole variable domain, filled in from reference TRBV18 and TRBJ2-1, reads NAGVMQNPRHLVRRRGQEARLRCSPMKGHSHVYWYRQLPEEGLKFMVYLQKENIIDESGMPKERFSAEFPKEGPSILRIQQVVRGDSAAYFCASSPTPGLQFFGPGTRLTVL.